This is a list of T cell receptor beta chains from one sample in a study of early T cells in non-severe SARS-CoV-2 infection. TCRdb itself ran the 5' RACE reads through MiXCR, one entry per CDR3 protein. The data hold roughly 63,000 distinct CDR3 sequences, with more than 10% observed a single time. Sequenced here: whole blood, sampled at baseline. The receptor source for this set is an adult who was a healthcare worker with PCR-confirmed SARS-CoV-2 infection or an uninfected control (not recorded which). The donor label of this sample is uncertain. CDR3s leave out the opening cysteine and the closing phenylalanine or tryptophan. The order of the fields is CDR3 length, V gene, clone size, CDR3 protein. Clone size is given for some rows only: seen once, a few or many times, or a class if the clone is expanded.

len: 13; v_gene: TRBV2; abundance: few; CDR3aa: ASSSLAGGLETQY
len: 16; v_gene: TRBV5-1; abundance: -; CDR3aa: ASSLAAGLARQSETQY
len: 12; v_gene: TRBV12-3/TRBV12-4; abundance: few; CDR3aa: ASSPSGGARELF
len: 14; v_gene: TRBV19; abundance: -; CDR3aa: ASTLSHRQGMDEQF
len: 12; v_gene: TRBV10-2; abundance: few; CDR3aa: ASSGLTAKNIQY
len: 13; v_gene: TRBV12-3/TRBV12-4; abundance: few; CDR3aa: ASSSDGTVGTEAF
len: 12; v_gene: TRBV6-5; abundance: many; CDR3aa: ASKLRRNTGELF
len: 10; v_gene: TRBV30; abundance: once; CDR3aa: AWSGITGELF
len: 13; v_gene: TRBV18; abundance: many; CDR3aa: ASSLRGTIYYTQY
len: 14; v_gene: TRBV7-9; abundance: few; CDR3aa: ASSSLRVISADTQY
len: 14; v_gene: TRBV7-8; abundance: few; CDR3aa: ASSRRDRGFTGELF
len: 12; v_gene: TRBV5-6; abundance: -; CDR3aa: ASSLLDRKYGYT
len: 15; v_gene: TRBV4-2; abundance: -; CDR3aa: ASSQEPGRGRAGELF
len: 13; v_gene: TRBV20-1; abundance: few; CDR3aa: SATNTGGERDTQY
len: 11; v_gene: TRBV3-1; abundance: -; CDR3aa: ASSQVLNTEAF
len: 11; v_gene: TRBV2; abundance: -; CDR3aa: ASGGTGYQPQH
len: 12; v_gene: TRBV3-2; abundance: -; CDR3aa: ASSPLEGKSEAF
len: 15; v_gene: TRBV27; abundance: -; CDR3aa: ASSLGRPSTGANVLT
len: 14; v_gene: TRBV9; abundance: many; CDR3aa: ASSVMAGQENTEAF
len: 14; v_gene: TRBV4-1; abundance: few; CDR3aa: ASSQEMRARDNEQF
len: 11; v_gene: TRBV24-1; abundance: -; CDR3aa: ATSFGNTGELF
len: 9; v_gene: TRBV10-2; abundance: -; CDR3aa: ASSESWTQF
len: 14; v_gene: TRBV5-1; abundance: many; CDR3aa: ASTVDRVGGANVLT
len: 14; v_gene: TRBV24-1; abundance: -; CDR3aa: ATQSSGTASYNEQF
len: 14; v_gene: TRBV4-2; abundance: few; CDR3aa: ASSQEMDRANYGYT
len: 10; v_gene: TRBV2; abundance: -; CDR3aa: ASERLTDTQY
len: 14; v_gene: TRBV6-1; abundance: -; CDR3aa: ASTWAGTRSTGELF
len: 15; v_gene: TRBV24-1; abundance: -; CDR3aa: ATSDMGQGTPTGELF
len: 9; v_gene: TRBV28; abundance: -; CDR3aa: ATRTRETQY
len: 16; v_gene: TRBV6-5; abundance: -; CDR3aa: ASSSDFTTDPRYYGYT
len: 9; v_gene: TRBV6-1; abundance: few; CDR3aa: ASRGPGPQH
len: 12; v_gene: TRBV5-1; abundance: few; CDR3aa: ASSAGRTNEKLF
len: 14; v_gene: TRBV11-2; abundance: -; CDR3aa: ASSPDRSSSYNEQF
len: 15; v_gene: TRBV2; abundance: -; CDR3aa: ASSEALAGDGSDTQY
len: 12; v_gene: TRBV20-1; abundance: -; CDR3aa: SAREHYSYNEQF
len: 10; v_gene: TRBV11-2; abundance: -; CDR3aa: ASSPGPDTQY
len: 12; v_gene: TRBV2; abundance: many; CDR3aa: ASSGTIRGGELF